The 24 T cell receptor beta chains presented below share a single source sample, sequenced in a study of blood T cell repertoires in COVID-19. Clones were sequenced by immunoSEQ multiplex PCR, and TCRdb holds only the in-frame ones, with some missing. The sample lists about 210,000 clones; 70% to 90% were seen once. Sequencing was performed on PBMCs or T cells enriched from blood (not recorded which). The source is a middle-aged man who had recovered from COVID-19.

CDR3 amino acids: CASSTGLAKTAEQFF. The DNA of the CDR3 is TGTGCCAGTAGTACCGGACTAGCGAAAACAGCTGAGCAGTTCTTC. The chain couples TRBV19 to TRBJ2-1, with TRBD2 matching 9 bases. Germline V gene lookup returns CDR1 LNHDA and CDR2 SQIVND (reference sequence). The junction had 10 bases not matched to a gene; V was cut back by 4 bases and J by 9 bases. CDR3 length: 15 amino acids.

V gene TRBV9 combines with J gene TRBJ2-3; weak D call: TRBD2 (6 bases). V was pared by 1 base and J by 2 bases, with 11 bases between. Per germline, CDR1 SGDLS and CDR2 YYNGEE. The CDR3 extends over 15 amino acids. The CDR3 spells CASSVFPGVTDTQYF. The CDR3 DNA reads as TGTGCCAGCAGCGTATTTCCGGGAGTCACAGATACGCAGTATTTT. Using reference TRBV9 and TRBJ2-3 for the parts outside the CDR3, the full variable domain is DSGVTQTPKHLITATGQRVTLRCSPRSGDLSVYWYQQSLDQGLQFLIQYYNGEERAKGNILERFSAQQFPDLHSELNLSSLELGDSALYFCASSVFPGVTDTQYFGPGTRLTVL.

The V and J genes are TRBV20-1 and TRBJ2-4; the match to TRBD2 covers 16 bases. The CDR3 loop spans 19 amino acids. CDR1 DFQATT and CDR2 SNEGSKA come from the germline V gene (reference sequence). V shed 3 bases and J 5 bases; nucleotides not matched to a gene: 13. The CDR3 spells CSASQPGLAGGVRENIQYF. In nucleotides, the CDR3 is TGCAGTGCTAGTCAACCGGGACTAGCGGGGGGGGTCCGCGAAAACATTCAGTACTTC.

This sequence joins TRBV6-5 and TRBJ2-7; 12 bases fit TRBD2. This CDR3 comprises 15 residues. Germline V gives CDR1 MNHEY, CDR2 SVGAGI. V shed 6 bases and J 2 bases; nucleotides not matched to a gene: 5. Here the CDR3 reads CASSRGLAGTYEQYF. CDR3 DNA: TGTGCCAGCAGCCGCGGACTAGCGGGAACCTACGAGCAGTACTTC.

There are a few counts of this clone. The chain recombines TRBV29-1 with TRBJ1-2, with D uncertain. V dropped 1 base and J dropped 2 bases, with 8 bases sitting between them. The CDR3 is 13 residues long. In germline, CDR1 is SQVTM, CDR2 ANQGSEA. The CDR3 DNA follows: TGCAGCGTTGAAGGTGGAGGGAACTATGGCTACACCTTC. It encodes CSVEGGGNYGYTF.

V gene TRBV6-5 combines with J gene TRBJ1-1; weak D call: TRBD1 (6 bases). The germline V and J ends were trimmed by 4 bases and 0 bases, with 12 bases remaining between them. The CDR3 sequence is 15 residues long. Looked up from germline, CDR1 is MNHEY and CDR2 is SVGAGI. The CDR3 here is CASSSLGTMNTEAFF. CDR3 sequence (DNA): TGTGCCAGCAGTTCCTTAGGGACAATGAACACTGAAGCTTTCTTT.

In nucleotides, the CDR3 is TGTGCCAGCAGCTTGGTACAGGGGGCTGGAGCTTTCTTT. Protein sequence: CASSLVQGAGAFF. This chain connects TRBV5-8 to TRBJ1-1, with 9 bases aligning to TRBD1. Per the germline V gene, CDR1 is SGHTS and CDR2 is YDEGEE. The CDR3 has 13 residues. V shed 0 bases and J 10 bases; nucleotides not matched to a gene: 4.

The gene calls are TRBV9 and TRBJ2-7; the match to TRBD1 covers 9 bases. Germline CDR1 reads SGDLS; CDR2 reads YYNGEE. Trimming cost V 0 bases and J 0 bases; bases outside gene matches: 4. The CDR3 contains 16 residues. This CDR3 reads CASSVDGQGSSYEQYF. CDR3 nucleotide sequence: TGTGCCAGCAGCGTAGACGGACAGGGGAGCTCCTACGAGCAGTACTTC.

The V gene is TRBV6-5, the J gene TRBJ2-2; 8 nucleotides line up with TRBD2. Trimming took 8 bases from V and 7 from J; bases not matched to a gene: 12. CDR1 is MNHEY, CDR2 SVGAGI, per germline. The CDR3 length is 15 residues. The CDR3 is CASLTVSGKGGELFF. The CDR3 coding sequence is TGTGCCAGCCTGACCGTTAGCGGGAAAGGCGGGGAGCTGTTTTTT.

The chain combines TRBV7-8 with TRBJ2-3, with D possibly matching TRBD2 (6 bases). The germline gives CDR1 SGHVS, CDR2 FQNEAQ. Trimming stripped 5 bases from V and 0 bases from J, with 18 bases between. The CDR3 totals 17 residues. The CDR3 sequence: CASSPRSRGRSTDTQYF. The CDR3 coding sequence is TGTGCCAGCAGCCCCCGGTCACGGGGGAGGAGCACAGATACGCAGTATTTT.

The sample holds a few counts of this clone. V and J are TRBV19 and TRBJ1-2; TRBD1 matches at 8 bases. The V and J ends lost 5 bases and 1 base, in that order; junction bases with no gene match: 27. CDR1 and CDR2 (germline): LNHDA, SQIVND (reference sequence). The CDR3 is 22 amino acids. CDR3 DNA sequence: TGTGCCAGTAGTGGAGGACAGGGAAGGGCTTTTTTTACGGCGTCTGGTAACTATGGCTACACCTTC. Its translation: CASSGGQGRAFFTASGNYGYTF.

The chain has TRBV7-9 and TRBJ1-2, with 8 bases that match TRBD1. V shed 3 bases, J shed 0 bases, and the junction held 3 bases outside the gene matches. The CDR3 totals 15 residues. Germline V CDR1 and CDR2: SEHNR, FQNEAQ (reference sequence). CDR3 bases: TGTGCCAGCAGCTTGGGGACAGGAGCTAACTATGGCTACACCTTC. It yields the protein CASSLGTGANYGYTF.

The table lists this clone with a few counts. The V gene is TRBV5-1, the J gene TRBJ1-5; TRBD1 is a possible D gene (5 bases). CDR1 is SGHRS and CDR2 is YFSETQ in the germline V gene. The CDR3 spans 14 residues. V was shortened by 4 bases and J by 5 bases, with 13 bases between the two germline ends. CDR3 nucleotide sequence: TGCGCCAGCAGCCACGACAGTCCGGATCAGCCCCAGCATTTT. Its protein product is CASSHDSPDQPQHF.

DNA for the CDR3: TGTGCCAGCTCAGGGGGCGGGGAAAAACTGTTTTTT. Its translation is CASSGGGEKLFF. This chain links TRBV2 with TRBJ1-4; 8 bases are a match to TRBD1. This CDR3 spans 12 amino acids. V was pared by 8 bases and J by 8 bases, with 4 bases of the junction left unmatched. Per the germline V gene, CDR1 is SNHLY and CDR2 is FYNNEI.

The chain links TRBV7-2 to TRBJ1-2, with 8 bases lining up with TRBD1. The CDR3 has 14 amino acids. V dropped 3 bases and J dropped 8; count of bases not matched to a gene: 8. CDR1 is SGHTA, CDR2 FQGNSA, per germline. The CDR3 here is CASSFQGASGGYTF. DNA for the CDR3: TGTGCCAGCAGCTTTCAGGGGGCGAGTGGGGGCTACACCTTC. Variable domain in full (rest from reference TRBV7-2 and TRBJ1-2): GAGVSQSPSNKVTEKGKDVELRCDPISGHTALYWYRQSLGQGLEFLIYFQGNSAPDKSGLPSDRFSAERTGGSVSTLTIQRTQQEDSAVYLCASSFQGASGGYTFGSGTRLTVV.

The chain joins TRBV3-1 (or the pseudogene TRBV3-2) to TRBJ1-6; possible D gene TRBD1, 5 bases. Per the germline V gene, CDR1 is LGHDT and CDR2 is YNNKEL (reference sequence). This CDR3 is built from 16 residues. The V end was cut by 1 base, the J end by 10 bases, with 17 bases between. The CDR3 DNA reads as TGTGCCAGCAGCCAAGGAATCCCGGGGGTGGCCTCACCCCTCCACTTT. Residues: CASSQGIPGVASPLHF.

The chain is built from TRBV2 and TRBJ1-1, with TRBD1 matching over 8 bases. Germline V gene data show CDR1 as SNHLY and CDR2 as FYNNEI. V trimming: 5 bases; J trimming: 3 bases; junction bases outside the gene matches: 5. The CDR3 is 14 amino acids. CDR3 in amino acids: CASSQDREDTEAFF. As DNA, the CDR3 is TGTGCCAGCAGTCAGGACAGGGAGGACACTGAAGCTTTCTTT.

The rearrangement uses TRBV12-5 and TRBJ2-7, with TRBD1 as a possible D gene (6 bases). V shed 6 bases and J shed 3 bases, with 15 bases lying between them. Germline V gene sequence: CDR1 LGHNT, CDR2 FRNRAP. The CDR3 runs 14 residues. This CDR3 is CASGTGTTYYEQYF. CDR3 DNA: TGTGCTAGTGGCACCGGGACAACCTACTACGAGCAGTACTTC.

The gene calls are TRBV6-5 and TRBJ2-1; D ambiguous. Germline assignment: CDR1 MNHEY and CDR2 SVGAGI. V dropped 6 bases and J dropped 3 bases, with 9 bases sitting between them. There are 13 residues in the CDR3. The CDR3 is CASSLVRYNEQFF. The DNA of the CDR3 is TGTGCCAGCAGCTTAGTACGCTACAATGAGCAGTTCTTC.

This rearrangement joins TRBV5-1 to TRBJ1-2; no firm D call. Trimming cost V 6 bases and J 3 bases, with 12 bases left between them. The CDR3 has 13 amino acids. Germline V gene sequence: CDR1 SGHRS, CDR2 YFSETQ. The CDR3 DNA follows: TGCGCCAGCAAGGAACAGTCGGACTATGGCTACACCTTC. This translates into CASKEQSDYGYTF.

This rearrangement joins TRBV24-1 to TRBJ2-3; 13 nucleotides agree with TRBD2. The CDR3 has 18 amino acids. CDR1 and CDR2 from the germline V gene are KGHDR and SFDVKD. V trimming: 5 bases; J trimming: 0 bases; junction bases outside the gene matches: 7. This chain's CDR3 is CATSGTGTSGDSTDTQYF. DNA of the CDR3: TGTGCCACCAGTGGTACCGGGACTAGCGGGGACAGCACAGATACGCAGTATTTT.

The chain uses TRBV5-4 and TRBJ1-2; TRBD1 agrees at 7 bases. The CDR3 has 13 amino acids. After removal of 4 bases from V and 3 bases from J, the junction contained 3 bases not matched to a gene. Looked up from germline, CDR1 is SGHNT and CDR2 is YYREEE (reference sequence). Here the CDR3 reads CASSGRGYYGYTF. In DNA, the CDR3 is TGTGCCAGCAGCGGCAGGGGGTACTATGGCTACACCTTC.

CDR3 region: CASSSTGGNSPLHF. CDR3 nucleotide sequence: TGTGCCAGCAGCTCGACAGGGGGAAATTCACCCCTCCACTTT. V gene TRBV7-9 combines with J gene TRBJ1-6; 9 bases map to TRBD1. From germline, CDR1 is SEHNR and CDR2 FQNEAQ (reference sequence). The CDR3 contains 14 residues. V shed 4 bases, J shed 7 bases, and the junction held 2 bases outside the gene matches.

The J gene is TRBJ1-1, the V gene TRBV18; TRBD1 aligns across 10 bases. Germline V lookup: CDR1 KGHSH, CDR2 LQKENI. The CDR3 is made up of 16 amino acids. V was pared by 1 base and J by 4 bases, with 6 bases of the junction left unmatched. The CDR3 DNA reads TGTGCCAGCTCACCACGTGATGGACAGGGGGTCACTGAAGCTTTCTTT. Residues: CASSPRDGQGVTEAFF. The complete variable domain, with remaining parts taken from reference TRBV18 and TRBJ1-1, reads NAGVMQNPRHLVRRRGQEARLRCSPMKGHSHVYWYRQLPEEGLKFMVYLQKENIIDESGMPKERFSAEFPKEGPSILRIQQVVRGDSAAYFCASSPRDGQGVTEAFFGQGTRLTVV.